The clone carrying this T cell receptor beta chain was found a few times. These data originate in a study of T cells in Graves' hyperthyroidism and ophthalmopathy. The authors deemed Graves' hyperthyroidism stable absent ophthalmopathy progression within 18 months. The CDR3 is 14 residues long. CDR1 is KGHSH, CDR2 LQKENI, per germline. The ends were cut back, 2 bases at V and 10 bases at J, with 17 bases in the middle. RNA transcripts served as the template for amplifying TCR beta CDR3 regions. The HTBI primer set was used in a first-round RT-PCR of the TCR CDR3. From the multiplex PCR reads, TCRdb called clonotypes with MiXCR, one entry per CDR3 protein. Among 480,000 or so distinct CDR3 sequences listed, under 15% were seen once.

The gene calls are TRBV18 and TRBJ1-2, with TRBD1 as a possible D gene (6 bases). This sequence originates from a woman aged 18-30 years with Graves' hyperthyroidism. Sequencing was done on a sample of blood. CDR3 region: CASSPREAGDDYTF. In nucleotides, the CDR3 is TGTGCCAGCTCACCAAGAGAGGCAGGGGATGACTACACCTTC.